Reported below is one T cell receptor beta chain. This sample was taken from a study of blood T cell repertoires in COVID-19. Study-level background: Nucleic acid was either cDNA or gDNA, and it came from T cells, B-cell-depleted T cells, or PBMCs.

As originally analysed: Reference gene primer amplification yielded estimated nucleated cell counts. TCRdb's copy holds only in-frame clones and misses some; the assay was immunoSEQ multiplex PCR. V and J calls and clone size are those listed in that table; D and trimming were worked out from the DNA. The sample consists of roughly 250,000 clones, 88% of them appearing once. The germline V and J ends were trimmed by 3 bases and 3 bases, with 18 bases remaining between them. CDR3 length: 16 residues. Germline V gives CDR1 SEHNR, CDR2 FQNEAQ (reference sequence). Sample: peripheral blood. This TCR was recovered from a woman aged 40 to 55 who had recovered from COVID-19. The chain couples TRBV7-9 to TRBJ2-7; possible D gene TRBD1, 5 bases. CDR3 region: CASSFPWAGIRYEQYF. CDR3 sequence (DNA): TGTGCCAGCAGCTTCCCCTGGGCAGGGATACGCTACGAGCAGTACTTC.